This record concerns one T cell receptor (beta chain) sequence. No antigen is known for it. These data belong to a study of T cell responses to AZD1222 COVID-19 vaccine. Whole-study results and caveats: Spike was spanned by vaccine-associated CD4 TCRs, with dominance at 160-218 and 743-854.

This CDR3 spans 15 amino acids. V lost 4 bases to trimming and J lost 3 bases, with 16 bases between them. Germline CDR1 MNHEY, CDR2 SMNVEV (reference sequence). The protocol was immunoSEQ multiplex PCR, while the TCRdb copy is restricted to in-frame clones and leaves out a portion. The table records some 130,000 clones, 93% of them present only once. This chain uses TRBV27 with TRBJ2-7; perhaps D is TRBD1 or TRBD2 (5 bases each). The material sequenced was peripheral blood, taken on day 0 of AZD1222 vaccination. The receptor was derived from an adult in good health. DNA for the CDR3: TGTGCCAGCAGTTACCGGGACGGATCATACTACGAGCAGTACTTC. It is translated as CASSYRDGSYYEQYF.